The 22 T cell receptor beta chains below all came from one sample that was sequenced in a study of brain T cells in children with intractable seizures. Clones were sequenced by immunoSEQ multiplex PCR, and TCRdb holds only the in-frame ones, with some missing. The sample lists some 41,000 clones, approximately 92% seen once, with roughly 6% in the top ten. The sample in question was peripheral blood, obtained at surgery. These receptors came from a girl aged 2-9 years with tuberous sclerosis and intractable seizures.

This clone was seen just once. The V and J genes are TRBV7-9 and TRBJ1-2; no reliable D call. V lost 2 bases and J lost 4, with 14 bases in between. This CDR3 has 15 amino acids. Per germline, CDR1 SEHNR and CDR2 FQNEAQ (reference sequence). CDR3 in DNA: TGTGCCAGCAGCTTACAGCGCGCGGGGAGCTATGGCTACACCTTC. Amino acids: CASSLQRAGSYGYTF. The variable domain in full, completed from reference TRBV7-9 and TRBJ1-2, reads DTGVSQNPRHKITKRGQNVTFRCDPISEHNRLYWYRQTLGQGPEFLTYFQNEAQLEKSRLLSDRFSAERPKGSFSTLEIQRTEQGDSAMYLCASSLQRAGSYGYTFGSGTRLTVV.

This chain connects TRBV6-6 to TRBJ2-7; D is perhaps TRBD1 (5 bases). Germline CDR1 and CDR2: MNHNY and SVGAGI (reference sequence). There are 13 residues in the CDR3. The V and J ends lost 0 bases and 7 bases respectively, with 10 bases between them. Here the CDR3 reads CASSYSRVYEQYV. The CDR3 DNA is TGTGCCAGCAGTTACTCCAGGGTGTATGAGCAGTACGTC.

The rearrangement uses TRBV25-1 and TRBJ1-5; D gene ambiguous. This CDR3 is 12 amino acids long. V was shortened by 3 bases and J by 9 bases, with 9 bases between the two germline ends. Germline V lookup: CDR1 MGHDK, CDR2 SYGVNS. The DNA for the CDR3 is TGTGCCAGCAGTGAGGGTTTAGGGCCCCAGCATTTT. Translation: CASSEGLGPQHF.

The table lists this clone with a count of one. CDR3 sequence: CASSQEEDRAGNTIYF. The CDR3, as DNA: TGTGCCAGCAGCCAAGAGGAGGACAGAGCAGGAAACACCATATATTTT. The rearrangement joins TRBV4-2 to TRBJ1-3; D perhaps matches TRBD1 (6 bases). Germline lookup yields CDR1 LGHNA and CDR2 YNFKEQ. The CDR3 consists of 16 residues. Trimming removed 0 bases from V and 4 bases from J, with 13 bases in between.

This clone appeared a single time. The chain's CDR3 is CAWTTGQGNSPLHF. The CDR3 DNA follows: TGTGCCTGGACCACGGGACAGGGTAATTCACCCCTCCACTTT. The chain employs TRBV30 and TRBJ1-6; TRBD1 matches 9 bases. V lost 4 bases, J lost 6 bases, and 4 bases stayed unmatched. CDR3 size: 14 residues. Germline V lookup: CDR1 GTSNPN, CDR2 SVGIG (reference sequence).

The chain combines TRBV19 with TRBJ2-3; TRBD2 agrees at 12 bases. The V and J ends lost 5 bases and 0 bases, in that order; junction bases with no gene match: 9. The CDR3 has 18 residues. CDR1 is LNHDA and CDR2 is SQIVND in the germline V gene (reference sequence). CDR3 sequence: CASSRTSGGTASTDTQYF. CDR3 DNA sequence: TGTGCCAGTAGTCGCACTAGCGGGGGGACAGCTAGCACAGATACGCAGTATTTT.

This chain connects TRBV30 to TRBJ2-6; D tentatively fits TRBD1 or TRBD2 (6 bases each). The CDR3 extends over 15 amino acids. With 3 bases removed from V and 5 bases from J, the gap between germline ends came to 14 bases. CDR1 and CDR2 from the germline V gene are GTSNPN and SVGIG (reference sequence). The CDR3, as DNA: TGTGCCTGGAGGCTCGGGGGCGTCTGGGCCAACGTCCTGACTTTC. It codes for CAWRLGGVWANVLTF.

This chain joins TRBV24-1 and TRBJ2-5; D unresolved. Germline CDR1 and CDR2: KGHDR and SFDVKD. The CDR3 contains 13 residues. Trimming took 5 bases from V and 5 from J, leaving 11 bases between them. Here the CDR3 DNA reads TGTGCCACCAGTGGTGCCAAACGGGAGACCCAGTACTTC. Translation: CATSGAKRETQYF.

The genes are TRBV18 and TRBJ2-1; TRBD1 matches 9 bases. V shed 6 bases and J 7 bases; nucleotides not matched to a gene: 7. The germline gives CDR1 KGHSH, CDR2 LQKENI. This CDR3 is built from 14 residues. In DNA, the CDR3 is TGTGCCAGCTCCCCGGGACAGGGTTGGAATGAGCAGTTCTTC. Translated, it gives CASSPGQGWNEQFF.

This sequence joins TRBV5-1 and TRBJ2-2; weak D call: TRBD1 (6 bases). CDR3 length: 19 amino acids. Trimming removed 0 bases at V and 1 base at J, with 19 bases between. Germline lookup yields CDR1 SGHRS and CDR2 YFSETQ. CDR3 amino acids: CASSLEWGIGGMNTGELFF. In DNA, the CDR3 is TGCGCCAGCAGCTTGGAATGGGGTATTGGGGGCATGAACACCGGGGAGCTGTTTTTT.

The chain combines TRBV10-3 with TRBJ2-3; D not resolved. The CDR3 sequence is 16 residues long. V was shortened by 5 bases and J by 3 bases, with 18 bases between the two germline ends. The germline CDR1 and CDR2 sequences are ENHRY and SYGVKD. The CDR3 DNA sequence: TGTGCCATCAGTCCCTTGGGGAATAGGAAAACAGATACGCAGTATTTT. Protein product: CAISPLGNRKTDTQYF.

This clone was found a few times. J is TRBJ2-1 and V is TRBV5-6, with D possibly called TRBD1 or TRBD2 (6 bases each). The CDR3 is 16 amino acids. Trimming took 4 bases from V and 4 from J, leaving 18 bases between them. Germline CDR1 SGHDT, CDR2 YYEEEE. The CDR3 protein is CASSNTPGAIYNEQFF. The DNA of the CDR3 is TGTGCCAGCAGCAACACCCCGGGGGCGATATACAATGAGCAGTTCTTC.

The chain employs TRBV6-5 and TRBJ1-1, with D unclear. This CDR3 has 11 amino acids. From germline, CDR1 is MNHEY and CDR2 SVGAGI. The germline V and J ends were trimmed by 2 bases and 6 bases, with 4 bases remaining between them. CDR3: CASSYGSEAFF. The CDR3 DNA reads TGTGCCAGCAGTTACGGCTCTGAAGCTTTCTTT.

CDR3 in DNA: TGTGCCAGTAGTATCCAGACAGGGGTCAACTATGGCTACACCTTC. This sequence encodes CASSIQTGVNYGYTF. This sequence joins TRBV19 and TRBJ1-2, with 8 bases identical to TRBD1. This CDR3 comprises 15 residues. The junction had 5 bases not matched to a gene; V was cut back by 3 bases and J by 2 bases. Per the germline V gene, CDR1 is LNHDA and CDR2 is SQIVND (reference sequence). Variable domain in full (rest from reference TRBV19 and TRBJ1-2): DGGITQSPKYLFRKEGQNVTLSCEQNLNHDAMYWYRQDPGQGLRLIYYSQIVNDFQKGDIAEGYSVSREKKESFPLTVTSAQKNPTAFYLCASSIQTGVNYGYTFGSGTRLTVV.

The chain has TRBV6-5 and TRBJ1-3; no firm D call. Per the germline V gene, CDR1 is MNHEY and CDR2 is SVGAGI. The CDR3 consists of 13 residues. V shed 6 bases and J shed 4 bases, with 10 bases lying between them. This CDR3 reads CASRRTHGNTIYF. The CDR3 coding sequence is TGTGCCAGCAGACGAACCCACGGAAACACCATATATTTT.

The CDR3 sequence: CASSPGGLAGQETQYF. CDR3 nucleotide sequence: TGCGCCAGCAGCCCGGGGGGACTAGCGGGGCAAGAGACCCAGTACTTC. The chain carries TRBV5-1 and TRBJ2-5; 13 nucleotides line up with TRBD2. The CDR3 is 16 residues long. Germline lookup yields CDR1 SGHRS and CDR2 YFSETQ. The junction had 5 bases not matched to a gene; V was cut back by 4 bases and J by 2 bases.

This chain links TRBV6-5 with TRBJ1-6, with D uncertain. Germline V gives CDR1 MNHEY, CDR2 SVGAGI. The CDR3 length is 14 residues. With 0 bases removed from V and 8 bases from J, the gap between germline ends came to 8 bases. The CDR3 DNA reads as TGTGCCAGCAGTTACTCCGGGGAGCATTCACCCCTCCACTTT. This translates into CASSYSGEHSPLHF.

This clone has just one count. The chain has TRBV2 and TRBJ2-7; TRBD2 is a possible D gene (7 bases). CDR3 size: 14 residues. Trimming cost V 3 bases and J 6 bases, with 15 bases left between them. Germline V gene lookup returns CDR1 SNHLY and CDR2 FYNNEI. For the CDR3, the DNA is TGTGCCAGCAGTGATAATCGGGGGGCAGGCGAGCAGTACGTC. Protein sequence: CASSDNRGAGEQYV.

The chain couples TRBV7-6 to TRBJ1-4; D is undetermined. This CDR3 region has 12 residues. V was shortened by 8 bases and J by 7 bases, with 11 bases between the two germline ends. Per the germline V gene, CDR1 is SGHVS and CDR2 is FNYEAQ. This CDR3 is CASGSAFEKLFF. The CDR3 coding sequence is TGTGCCAGCGGCTCAGCTTTTGAAAAACTGTTTTTT.

This sequence joins TRBV2 and TRBJ2-4; the D gene is possibly TRBD2 (6 bases). This CDR3 region has 16 residues. V gave up 1 base and J gave up 0 bases, with 10 bases separating them. CDR1 is SNHLY, CDR2 FYNNEI, per germline. The CDR3 is CASSEDTGVAKNIQYF. For the CDR3, the DNA is TGTGCCAGCAGTGAAGATACGGGGGTAGCCAAAAACATTCAGTACTTC.

This clone was recorded only once. The chain couples TRBV12-5 to TRBJ2-5; D is perhaps TRBD2 (6 bases). The CDR3 sequence is 17 residues long. Germline V gene data show CDR1 as LGHNT and CDR2 as FRNRAP. V lost 1 base, J lost 0 bases, and 15 bases lay in between. This CDR3 reads CASGLARGTSYQETQYF. The DNA of the CDR3 is TGTGCTAGTGGTTTGGCGCGAGGGACTTCGTACCAAGAGACCCAGTACTTC.

This clone was seen more than once but under ten times. The chain couples TRBV6-5 to TRBJ1-1; possible D gene TRBD1, 6 bases. V lost 2 bases, J lost 2 bases, and 6 bases lay in between. CDR3 length: 13 residues. Per germline, CDR1 MNHEY and CDR2 SVGAGI. The CDR3 bases are TGTGCCAGCAGTTACGGGACAAACACTGAAGCTTTCTTT. Its translation is CASSYGTNTEAFF.